This T cell receptor (beta chain) was retrieved from a study of T cells in Graves' hyperthyroidism and ophthalmopathy. TCR beta CDR3 regions were amplified from RNA transcripts. First-round RT-PCR of the TCR CDR3 relied on the HTBI primer set. TCRdb reprocessed the multiplex PCR reads with MiXCR, giving one entry per CDR3 protein. The repertoire holds over 500,000 distinct CDR3 sequences, with about 16% as singletons. This clonotype was observed many times. The CDR3 covers 13 residues. Trimming removed 5 bases from V and 4 bases from J, with 12 bases in between. This clonotype originated in a woman aged 25 to 39 with Graves' ophthalmopathy. The chain is built from TRBV12-3 or TRBV12-4 and TRBJ2-7, with D possibly being TRBD1 (5 bases). The specimen sequenced was blood. CDR3 nucleotide sequence: TGTGCCAGCAGTCGCCACCAGGGATACGAGCAGTACTTC. Protein: CASSRHQGYEQYF.